This entry lists 26 T cell receptor beta chains sequenced from one sample in a study of blood T cell repertoires in COVID-19. The protocol was immunoSEQ multiplex PCR, while the TCRdb copy is restricted to in-frame clones and leaves out a portion. The sample has around 200,000 clones, just under 90% seen once. The sequenced sample was peripheral blood. The receptors come from a man in his sixties who had recovered from COVID-19.

V and J are TRBV7-9 and TRBJ1-2; 7 bases fit TRBD1. CDR3 length: 16 residues. Per the germline V gene, CDR1 is SEHNR and CDR2 is FQNEAQ (reference sequence). The V gene end was trimmed by 5 bases and the J gene end by 4 bases; junction bases not matched to a gene: 13. The CDR3 sequence is CASSNRDRPLVYGYTF. CDR3 nucleotide sequence: TGTGCCAGCAGCAACCGGGACAGACCCCTCGTCTATGGCTACACCTTC. The variable domain in full, completed from reference TRBV7-9 and TRBJ1-2, reads DTGVSQNPRHKITKRGQNVTFRCDPISEHNRLYWYRQTLGQGPEFLTYFQNEAQLEKSRLLSDRFSAERPKGSFSTLEIQRTEQGDSAMYLCASSNRDRPLVYGYTFGSGTRLTVV.

The chain uses TRBV12-3 or TRBV12-4 and TRBJ1-5; 7 nucleotides align to TRBD1. The CDR3 spans 13 residues. V lost 6 bases to trimming and J lost 7 bases; unmatched junction nucleotides: 6. The CDR3 sequence is CASRQTQGQPQHF. The CDR3 nucleotides are TGTGCCAGCAGACAAACACAGGGGCAGCCCCAGCATTTT.

The chain is built from TRBV28 and TRBJ2-1; D gene ambiguous. The V gene lost 6 bases and the J gene lost 4 bases, with 4 bases spanning the gap. The CDR3 has 11 amino acids. Germline V gene data show CDR1 as MDHEN and CDR2 as SYDVKM. The CDR3 loop reads CASSQYNEQFF. CDR3 nucleotide sequence: TGTGCCAGCAGCCAGTACAATGAGCAGTTCTTC.

The rearrangement joins TRBV7-2 to TRBJ2-1, with D unresolved. The CDR3 consists of 14 residues. Germline V gene data show CDR1 as SGHTA and CDR2 as FQGNSA. V gave up 3 bases and J gave up 0 bases, with 6 bases separating them. The DNA for the CDR3 is TGTGCCAGCAGCTTTAGAAACTCCTACAATGAGCAGTTCTTC. It is translated as CASSFRNSYNEQFF.

The genes are TRBV15 and TRBJ2-3; TRBD2 matches at 11 bases. The junction had 0 bases not matched to a gene; V was cut back by 1 base and J by 0 bases. From germline, CDR1 is LNHNV and CDR2 YYDKDF (reference sequence). This CDR3 region has 16 residues. CDR3 bases: TGTGCCACCAGCAGAGGGACTAGCGGGAGCACAGATACGCAGTATTTT. It encodes CATSRGTSGSTDTQYF.

The chain combines TRBV7-9 with TRBJ2-7; TRBD1 matches at 9 bases. The V segment lost 5 bases and the J segment 7 bases; nucleotides outside the gene matches: 15. Germline CDR1 SEHNR, CDR2 FQNEAQ (reference sequence). The CDR3 runs to 16 residues. The CDR3 sequence: CASSPRSGTGTVEQYF. The CDR3 coding sequence is TGTGCCAGCAGCCCTAGATCCGGGACAGGGACGGTGGAGCAGTACTTC. The full variable domain, with the rest looked up from reference TRBV7-9 and TRBJ2-7, is DTGVSQNPRHKITKRGQNVTFRCDPISEHNRLYWYRQTLGQGPEFLTYFQNEAQLEKSRLLSDRFSAERPKGSFSTLEIQRTEQGDSAMYLCASSPRSGTGTVEQYFGPGTRLTVT.

This chain connects TRBV5-1 to TRBJ2-4, with 7 bases fitting TRBD2. After removal of 0 bases from V and 8 bases from J, the junction contained 8 bases not matched to a gene. CDR1 SGHRS and CDR2 YFSETQ come from the germline V gene. This CDR3 is built from 15 residues. The CDR3 is CASSLEGSAGDIQYF. CDR3 DNA sequence: TGCGCCAGCAGCTTGGAGGGGAGCGCGGGGGACATTCAGTACTTC. Drawing the rest from reference TRBV5-1 and TRBJ2-4, the complete variable domain is KAGVTQTPRYLIKTRGQQVTLSCSPISGHRSVSWYQQTPGQGLQFLFEYFSETQRNKGNFPGRFSGRQFSNSRSEMNVSTLELGDSALYLCASSLEGSAGDIQYFGAGTRLSVL.

For the CDR3, the DNA is TGTGCCAGCAGCTTAGCGGACAGAAGTGGCGAAGGCTACACCTTC. Amino acid sequence: CASSLADRSGEGYTF. V gene TRBV7-2 combines with J gene TRBJ1-2, with D perhaps TRBD1 (6 bases). The CDR3 sequence is 15 residues long. Looked up from germline, CDR1 is SGHTA and CDR2 is FQGNSA. Trimming took off 0 bases at V and 8 bases at J, with 16 bases between the two ends. Drawing the rest from reference TRBV7-2 and TRBJ1-2, the complete variable domain is GAGVSQSPSNKVTEKGKDVELRCDPISGHTALYWYRQSLGQGLEFLIYFQGNSAPDKSGLPSDRFSAERTGGSVSTLTIQRTQQEDSAVYLCASSLADRSGEGYTFGSGTRLTVV.

V is TRBV7-2 and J is TRBJ2-7; TRBD2 is a possible D gene (6 bases). Between the trimmed V and J ends, which lost 3 bases and 0 bases, there was a span of 21 bases. From germline, CDR1 is SGHTA and CDR2 FQGNSA. The CDR3 is 18 residues long. The DNA of the CDR3 is TGTGCCAGCAGCTTCTATCATTCCGGGACTTCGAGCTCCTACGAGCAGTACTTC. This encodes CASSFYHSGTSSSYEQYF.

The genes are TRBV18 and TRBJ2-3; 8 bases match TRBD2. J lost 0 bases, V lost 2 bases, and 13 bases had no gene match. Germline V gene data show CDR1 as KGHSH and CDR2 as LQKENI. The CDR3 contains 19 residues. CDR3 loop: CASSPMGHGGGSSTDTQYF. The CDR3 DNA is TGTGCCAGCTCACCAATGGGACACGGCGGGGGGTCTAGCACAGATACGCAGTATTTT.

The V and J genes are TRBV9 and TRBJ1-6; D might be TRBD1 (6 bases). The CDR3 extends over 15 amino acids. The germline CDR1 and CDR2 sequences are SGDLS and YYNGEE. V was pared by 4 bases and J by 7 bases, with 15 bases between. CDR3 nucleotides: TGTGCCAGCAGCCCCTCACGGGGGGCAAATTCACCCCTCCACTTT. This gives the protein CASSPSRGANSPLHF.

The rearrangement links TRBV9 to TRBJ1-3; D remains ambiguous. Germline CDR1 SGDLS, CDR2 YYNGEE. Trimming stripped 0 bases from V and 8 bases from J, with 9 bases between. The CDR3 runs 13 residues. The CDR3 DNA sequence: TGTGCCAGCAGCGTAGATGGTCGGGACACCATATATTTT. Translation: CASSVDGRDTIYF.

The rearrangement links TRBV5-1 to TRBJ2-3; 16 nucleotides match TRBD2. This CDR3 spans 17 amino acids. The junction had 5 bases not matched to a gene; V was cut back by 1 base and J by 6 bases. Germline V gives CDR1 SGHRS, CDR2 YFSETQ. CDR3 loop: CASSLLGLAGGPDTQYF. CDR3 in DNA: TGCGCCAGCAGCTTGTTGGGACTAGCGGGAGGGCCGGATACGCAGTATTTT.

The V call is TRBV5-4, the J call TRBJ1-1; TRBD1 might be the D (5 bases). CDR3 length: 17 residues. V lost 2 bases, J lost 1 base, and 18 bases lay in between. Per the germline V gene, CDR1 is SGHNT and CDR2 is YYREEE (reference sequence). CDR3 sequence: CASSFAAGFVQNTEAFF. CDR3 sequence (DNA): TGTGCCAGCAGCTTTGCGGCAGGGTTCGTCCAGAACACTGAAGCTTTCTTT.

V is TRBV3-1 (or the pseudogene TRBV3-2) and J is TRBJ2-1; 7 bases align to TRBD2. The CDR3 consists of 14 residues. CDR1 and CDR2 (germline): LGHDT, YNNKEL (reference sequence). Trimming took 0 bases from V and 4 from J; bases not matched to a gene: 0. CDR3 region: CASSQEGGYNEQFF. The CDR3 bases are TGTGCCAGCAGCCAAGAGGGGGGGTACAATGAGCAGTTCTTC.

This chain links TRBV3-1 (or the pseudogene TRBV3-2) with TRBJ2-7, with 8 bases fitting TRBD1. Germline V CDR1 and CDR2: LGHDT, YNNKEL (reference sequence). With V trimmed by 4 bases and J by 3 bases, 5 bases remained unmatched. This CDR3 is built from 14 residues. The CDR3 protein is CASSRGQAYYEQYF. DNA for the CDR3: TGTGCCAGCAGCCGGGGACAGGCCTACTACGAGCAGTACTTC.

This chain connects TRBV30 to TRBJ1-2; perhaps TRBD1 as D (6 bases). V was clipped by 2 bases and J by 1 base, with 14 bases between them. The CDR3 runs 15 residues. The germline V gene encodes CDR1 GTSNPN and CDR2 SVGIG (reference sequence). Here the CDR3 reads CAWSLGQWHNYGYTF. The CDR3 bases are TGTGCCTGGAGTTTAGGACAGTGGCATAACTATGGCTACACCTTC.

The chain combines TRBV6-5 with TRBJ2-1, with 15 bases identical to TRBD2. From germline, CDR1 is MNHEY and CDR2 SVGAGI. V lost 3 bases, J lost 9 bases, and 6 bases stayed unmatched. CDR3 length: 16 amino acids. The DNA for the CDR3 is TGTGCCAGCAGTTATGTGGGACTAGCGGGAGGACGTGAGCAGTTCTTC. Protein: CASSYVGLAGGREQFF.

This CDR3 reads CASSPDSTFRAYGYTF. The CDR3 nucleotides are TGTGCCAGCTCACCGGACAGTACGTTTCGGGCCTATGGCTACACCTTC. This chain uses TRBV18 with TRBJ1-2, with a weak D call TRBD1 (6 bases). Germline lookup yields CDR1 KGHSH and CDR2 LQKENI. This CDR3 spans 16 amino acids. V lost 3 bases and J 4 bases, leaving 18 bases between the germline ends.

This chain connects TRBV6-2 or TRBV6-3 to TRBJ1-6; no clear D. This CDR3 has 17 amino acids. Germline V gene data show CDR1 as MNHEY and CDR2 as SVGEGT. V lost 6 bases to trimming and J lost 3 bases, with 18 bases between them. The chain's CDR3 is CASRYHLVSDYNSPLHF. The CDR3 DNA reads TGTGCCAGCAGATACCACCTCGTGAGTGACTATAATTCACCCCTCCACTTT.

V gene TRBV19 combines with J gene TRBJ1-2; maybe TRBD1 (5 bases). The germline gives CDR1 LNHDA, CDR2 SQIVND (reference sequence). Trimming took off 5 bases at V and 4 bases at J, with 29 bases between the two ends. The CDR3 is made up of 19 amino acids. For the CDR3, the DNA is TGTGCCAGTAGTCAAGGGACTCGGGGCGAGGTTACCGTCTCCTATGGCTACACCTTC. It specifies CASSQGTRGEVTVSYGYTF.

The V and J genes are TRBV14 and TRBJ2-3; TRBD2 might be the D (6 bases). Trimming took off 2 bases at V and 4 bases at J, with 16 bases between the two ends. The CDR3 contains 16 residues. Germline V gene sequence: CDR1 SGHDN, CDR2 FVKESK. The chain's CDR3 is CASSQRRGSGADTQYF. The DNA of the CDR3 is TGTGCCAGCAGCCAACGGAGGGGTTCCGGTGCAGATACGCAGTATTTT.

The chain joins TRBV6-6 to TRBJ1-5; maybe TRBD1 (5 bases). Germline V gives CDR1 MNHNY, CDR2 SVGAGI (reference sequence). Trimming stripped 8 bases from V and 0 bases from J, with 14 bases between. This CDR3 comprises 15 residues. This CDR3 reads CASDGADSSNQPQHF. The CDR3 DNA sequence: TGTGCCAGCGATGGTGCAGACAGTAGCAATCAGCCCCAGCATTTT.

V gene TRBV9 combines with J gene TRBJ2-1; weak D call: TRBD2 (6 bases). There are 18 residues in the CDR3. Trimming removed 0 bases from V and 6 bases from J, with 22 bases in between. Germline CDR1 SGDLS, CDR2 YYNGEE. The CDR3, as DNA: TGTGCCAGCAGCGTAGTGGGTAGCGGATCCGTCATGGGCAATGAGCAGTTCTTC. Translation: CASSVVGSGSVMGNEQFF.

The chain couples TRBV15 to TRBJ2-1; D not resolved. This CDR3 is built from 15 residues. The germline V gene has CDR1 LNHNV and CDR2 YYDKDF (reference sequence). The V gene lost 0 bases and the J gene lost 4 bases, with 10 bases spanning the gap. CDR3 protein: CATSRDKAFYNEQFF. The CDR3 DNA sequence: TGTGCCACCAGCAGAGATAAAGCATTTTACAATGAGCAGTTCTTC. Complete variable domain (other parts from reference TRBV15 and TRBJ2-1): DAMVIQNPRYQVTQFGKPVTLSCSQTLNHNVMYWYQQKSSQAPKLLFHYYDKDFNNEADTPDNFQSRRPNTSFCFLDIRSPGLGDTAMYLCATSRDKAFYNEQFFGPGTRLTVL.

J is TRBJ2-7 and V is TRBV6-1, with 9 bases aligning to TRBD1. The CDR3 sequence is 15 residues long. After removal of 2 bases from V and 3 bases from J, the junction contained 5 bases not matched to a gene. Germline V gene lookup returns CDR1 MNHNS and CDR2 SASEGT. The CDR3 nucleotides are TGTGCCAGCAGTGAACTCGGGACAGGGATCTACGAGCAGTACTTC. It translates to CASSELGTGIYEQYF.